The 32 T cell receptor beta chains below were found in one sample sequenced in a study of cytomegalovirus exposure and HLA in healthy donors. The PCR used 60 Vbeta and 13 Jbeta primers. TCRdb keeps only in-frame clones here, not all; method: immunoSEQ multiplex PCR. The table shows about 140,000 clones, with 80% occurring only once. The source material was PBMCs. These receptors originate from a man aged 35 to 55 in good health and CMV-seronegative.

This clone was detected a few times. The chain joins TRBV6-1 to TRBJ1-6; D not certain. Germline V gene lookup returns CDR1 MNHNS and CDR2 SASEGT. The CDR3 spans 14 residues. Between the trimmed V and J ends, which lost 1 base and 8 bases, there was a span of 9 bases. In DNA, the CDR3 is TGTGCCAGCAGTGAAGGGGAGGGAGATTCACCCCTCCACTTT. Its translation is CASSEGEGDSPLHF.

This rearrangement joins TRBV18 to TRBJ1-2; no firm D call. The CDR3 has 14 residues. V shed 5 bases and J shed 4 bases, with 14 bases lying between them. The V gene's germline CDR1 is KGHSH and CDR2 LQKENI. CDR3 nucleotides: TGTGCCAGCTCAAGCGGGTCCTTGGGCTATGGCTACACCTTC. Amino acid sequence: CASSSGSLGYGYTF.

This chain links TRBV14 with TRBJ2-1, with D tentatively TRBD2 (6 bases). Trimming removed 0 bases from V and 2 bases from J, with 17 bases in between. The CDR3 is made up of 18 amino acids. Germline lookup yields CDR1 SGHDN and CDR2 FVKESK. CDR3 sequence (DNA): TGTGCCAGCAGCCAAGAGTTCGGTGGGGGGAGGCCCTACAATGAGCAGTTCTTC. Its translation is CASSQEFGGGRPYNEQFF.

This clone was counted many times. V usage is TRBV5-1 and J usage is TRBJ1-1; TRBD1 aligns across 8 bases. Looked up from germline, CDR1 is SGHRS and CDR2 is YFSETQ. The CDR3 totals 16 residues. Germline trimming cut 5 bases from V and 4 bases from J; bases unmatched to any gene: 13. The CDR3 region has the DNA TGCGCCAGCAGTCCACTTCGACAGGGGTTTAGCACTGAAGCTTTCTTT. This codes for CASSPLRQGFSTEAFF.

This clone was recorded a few times. The chain joins TRBV7-9 to TRBJ1-1; D not resolved. The CDR3 runs to 13 residues. In germline, CDR1 is SEHNR, CDR2 FQNEAQ (reference sequence). The V gene lost 1 base and the J gene lost 6 bases, with 9 bases spanning the gap. DNA for the CDR3: TGTGCCAGCAGCTTAGGCGGCGTGGCTGAAGCTTTCTTT. Translating gives CASSLGGVAEAFF. Together with reference TRBV7-9 and TRBJ1-1, the CDR3 gives the full variable domain: DTGVSQNPRHKITKRGQNVTFRCDPISEHNRLYWYRQTLGQGPEFLTYFQNEAQLEKSRLLSDRFSAERPKGSFSTLEIQRTEQGDSAMYLCASSLGGVAEAFFGQGTRLTVV.

The chain links TRBV5-4 to TRBJ2-5; 8 bases line up with TRBD2. The J call is doubtful: the DNA matches TRBJ2-7 better. The CDR3 has 15 amino acids. Germline V gives CDR1 SGHNT, CDR2 YYREEE (reference sequence). DNA for the CDR3: TGTGCCAGCAGCTTGGCCGGACTAGCTGCCTACGAGCAGTACTTC. Its translation: CASSLAGLAAYEQYF.

This CDR3 reads CASSPDTVNSPLHF. CDR3 coding DNA: TGTGCCAGCAGCCCCGATACAGTCAATTCACCCCTCCACTTT. This sequence joins TRBV7-9 and TRBJ1-6, with unresolved D. This CDR3 is built from 14 residues. Trimming pared 5 bases from V and 7 bases from J, leaving 12 bases between. In germline, CDR1 is SEHNR, CDR2 FQNEAQ (reference sequence).

The J gene is TRBJ2-5, the V gene TRBV14, with D possibly TRBD1 on 5 matching bases. Germline V lookup: CDR1 SGHDN, CDR2 FVKESK. CDR3 length: 15 amino acids. Trimming left V 4 bases short and J 1 base short, with 13 bases between. The CDR3 bases are TGTGCCAGCAGCCCACGCCCCGACAGCCAAGAGACCCAGTACTTC. Translating gives CASSPRPDSQETQYF.

This chain connects TRBV5-1 to TRBJ1-1; D is possibly TRBD1 (5 bases). The V end lost 4 bases, the J end lost 1 base, and 11 bases lay between the germline ends. Germline V gene lookup returns CDR1 SGHRS and CDR2 YFSETQ. The CDR3 is made up of 14 amino acids. The chain's CDR3 is CASSPGGRNTEAFF. Written as DNA, the CDR3 is TGCGCCAGCAGCCCTGGGGGGAGGAACACTGAAGCTTTCTTT.

The V gene is TRBV15, the J gene TRBJ1-2, with TRBD1 matching over 7 bases. V lost 1 base and J lost 8; bases outside the gene matches: 7. This CDR3 is built from 14 residues. CDR1 is LNHNV, CDR2 YYDKDF, per germline (reference sequence). This CDR3 reads CATSRGDRPRGYTF. CDR3 nucleotides: TGTGCCACCAGCAGAGGGGACAGACCTCGAGGCTACACCTTC.

The chain couples TRBV28 to TRBJ1-2, with 7 positions matching TRBD1. CDR3 length: 15 residues. The germline CDR1 and CDR2 sequences are MDHEN and SYDVKM. J gave up 8 bases and V 3 bases, and 12 bases lay outside the gene matches. The CDR3 region is CASSLPGTAAWGYTF. As DNA, the CDR3 is TGTGCCAGCAGTTTGCCGGGGACAGCTGCCTGGGGCTACACCTTC.

The chain is built from TRBV7-2 and TRBJ1-5; 7 positions agree with TRBD1. This CDR3 comprises 16 residues. V shed 5 bases, J shed 3 bases, and the junction held 10 bases outside the gene matches. CDR1 is SGHTA and CDR2 is FQGNSA in the germline V gene. The CDR3 region is CASSAFTGVNNQPQHF. As DNA, the CDR3 is TGTGCCAGCAGCGCCTTCACAGGGGTAAACAATCAGCCCCAGCATTTT. The variable domain in full, with the rest retrieved from reference TRBV7-2 and TRBJ1-5, is GAGVSQSPSNKVTEKGKDVELRCDPISGHTALYWYRQSLGQGLEFLIYFQGNSAPDKSGLPSDRFSAERTGGSVSTLTIQRTQQEDSAVYLCASSAFTGVNNQPQHFGDGTRLSIL.

The chain combines TRBV6-5 with TRBJ1-3; the D is unclear. The CDR3 covers 14 residues. Per the germline V gene, CDR1 is MNHEY and CDR2 is SVGAGI. The V end was cut by 7 bases, the J end by 8 bases, with 18 bases between. CDR3: CASNNGRPGDTIYF. The CDR3 nucleotides are TGTGCCAGCAATAACGGGCGGCCCGGGGACACCATATATTTT.

The chain couples TRBV10-1 to TRBJ2-2; the D gene is possibly TRBD2 (6 bases). Trimming shortened V by 4 bases and J by 6 bases, and 9 bases separated the two germline ends. Germline CDR1 WNHNN, CDR2 SYGVQD (reference sequence). The length of the CDR3 is 13 residues. CDR3 in amino acids: CASSVGGAGELFF. For the CDR3, the DNA is TGCGCCAGCAGTGTTGGAGGGGCCGGGGAGCTGTTTTTT.

This sequence joins TRBV5-6 and TRBJ1-1, with unresolved D. The CDR3 loop spans 12 amino acids. Germline V gene sequence: CDR1 SGHDT, CDR2 YYEEEE. Trimming left V 5 bases short and J 4 bases short, with 9 bases between. CDR3 bases: TGTGCCAGCAGTACCGCGGGCACTGAAGCTTTCTTT. Translated: CASSTAGTEAFF.

This rearrangement joins TRBV27 to TRBJ1-2; D possibly corresponds to TRBD1 (5 bases). Between the trimmed V and J ends, which lost 9 bases and 7 bases, there was a span of 18 bases. The CDR3 runs 13 residues. Germline values: CDR1 MNHEY, CDR2 SMNVEV (reference sequence). The CDR3 DNA reads TGTGCCAGTCCTCCAGGGATCCCGGGTGGCTACACCTTC. It specifies CASPPGIPGGYTF.

The chain joins TRBV9 to TRBJ2-7, with D perhaps TRBD1 (6 bases). The V gene lost 3 bases and the J gene lost 0 bases, with 10 bases spanning the gap. Germline-derived CDR1 and CDR2 are SGDLS and YYNGEE. The length of the CDR3 is 14 residues. The chain's CDR3 is CASSAQGISYEQYF. DNA of the CDR3: TGTGCCAGCAGCGCGCAGGGGATCTCCTACGAGCAGTACTTC.

This clone occurred a few times. The V and J genes are TRBV30 and TRBJ1-5, with D tentatively TRBD1 (5 bases). Germline V gives CDR1 GTSNPN, CDR2 SVGIG (reference sequence). The length of the CDR3 is 13 residues. Trimming stripped 2 bases from V and 4 bases from J, with 9 bases between. The CDR3 DNA sequence: TGTGCCTGGAGTACGGACACTAATCAGCCCCAGCATTTT. Its translation is CAWSTDTNQPQHF.

The chain uses TRBV27 and TRBJ1-4; the D is unclear. Between the trimmed V and J ends, which lost 5 bases and 8 bases, there was a span of 12 bases. The germline V gene has CDR1 MNHEY and CDR2 SMNVEV (reference sequence). This CDR3 has 13 amino acids. The DNA for the CDR3 is TGTGCCAGCAGTCTACCGCTGGTCGAAAAACTGTTTTTT. Encoded protein: CASSLPLVEKLFF.

The rearrangement uses TRBV30 and TRBJ1-2; 7 bases fit TRBD1. The CDR3 contains 14 residues. Germline V gene sequence: CDR1 GTSNPN, CDR2 SVGIG (reference sequence). V lost 0 bases, J lost 4 bases, and 5 bases stayed unmatched. The CDR3 here is CAWSVQGLLYGYTF. For the CDR3, the DNA is TGTGCCTGGAGTGTACAGGGGCTCCTCTATGGCTACACCTTC.

The table lists this clone with a few counts. The J gene is TRBJ2-3, the V gene TRBV7-2; the D is unclear. The CDR3 has 14 residues. Deletions cut 0 bases from V and 3 bases from J, with 7 bases between. Germline V gene sequence: CDR1 SGHTA, CDR2 FQGNSA. CDR3 nucleotides: TGTGCCAGCAGCTTAGCGGTCAGTACAGATACGCAGTATTTT. Its protein is CASSLAVSTDTQYF.

This clone was detected only a few times. This chain uses TRBV6-1 with TRBJ1-6, with TRBD1 matching 8 bases. Trimming cost V 4 bases and J 9 bases; bases outside gene matches: 8. This CDR3 has 15 residues. Germline V gives CDR1 MNHNS, CDR2 SASEGT. CDR3 sequence: CASSGRGQGGSPLHF. The CDR3, as DNA: TGTGCCAGCAGTGGACGCGGACAGGGAGGTTCACCCCTCCACTTT.

The chain links TRBV5-1 to TRBJ2-2, with D possibly matching TRBD1 (6 bases). The CDR3 sequence is 14 residues long. V was shortened by 0 bases and J by 5 bases, with 8 bases between the two germline ends. CDR1 and CDR2 from the germline V gene are SGHRS and YFSETQ. CDR3: CASSLEQGTGELFF. CDR3 bases: TGCGCCAGCAGCTTGGAGCAGGGGACCGGGGAGCTGTTTTTT.

The chain links TRBV2 to TRBJ2-5; D not resolved. The CDR3 contains 12 residues. Germline V gene sequence: CDR1 SNHLY, CDR2 FYNNEI. The germline V and J ends were trimmed by 3 bases and 5 bases, with 7 bases remaining between them. The CDR3 spells CASSEFEETQYF. The DNA for the CDR3 is TGTGCCAGCAGTGAGTTCGAGGAGACCCAGTACTTC.

This chain links TRBV7-6 with TRBJ2-7; 9 bases line up with TRBD1. This CDR3 has 14 residues. V lost 1 base and J lost 2; bases outside the gene matches: 0. Germline V gives CDR1 SGHVS, CDR2 FNYEAQ. Here the CDR3 DNA reads TGTGCCAGCAGCTTAGGGACAGGGGCCTACGAGCAGTACTTC. It translates to CASSLGTGAYEQYF.

The CDR3 region is CASSQDGGEVYEQYF. CDR3 nucleotide sequence: TGCGCCAGCAGCCAAGACGGGGGGGAGGTTTACGAGCAGTACTTC. The chain is built from TRBV4-3 and TRBJ2-7; 8 nucleotides agree with TRBD2. Per germline, CDR1 LGHNA and CDR2 YSLEER. V gave up 0 bases and J gave up 4 bases; unmatched junction bases: 5. CDR3 length equals 15 residues.

The chain joins TRBV7-9 to TRBJ2-5, with a tentative D call TRBD2 (6 bases). V lost 5 bases, J lost 0 bases, and 10 bases lay in between. CDR3 size: 14 residues. The germline CDR1 and CDR2 sequences are SEHNR and FQNEAQ (reference sequence). This CDR3 reads CASSRRTNQETQYF. The DNA of the CDR3 is TGTGCCAGCAGCCGACGGACTAACCAAGAGACCCAGTACTTC.

This clone was picked up a small number of times. The CDR3 loop is CATSPGLETQYF. The DNA for the CDR3 is TGTGCCACCTCACCCGGACTGGAGACCCAGTACTTC. The chain links TRBV6-5 to TRBJ2-5; possibly TRBD2 for D (5 bases). The CDR3 totals 12 residues. With 10 bases removed from V and 5 bases from J, the gap between germline ends came to 14 bases. Germline lookup yields CDR1 MNHEY and CDR2 SVGAGI.

V usage is TRBV19 and J usage is TRBJ2-3, with 9 bases matching TRBD2. Germline V lookup: CDR1 LNHDA, CDR2 SQIVND (reference sequence). The V segment lost 6 bases and the J segment 4 bases; nucleotides outside the gene matches: 8. This CDR3 is built from 15 residues. The CDR3 coding sequence is TGTGCCAGTAGGTCGGCTAGCGGGGATGCAGATACGCAGTATTTT. Protein product: CASRSASGDADTQYF.

The sample holds one count of this clone. The V gene is TRBV5-6, the J gene TRBJ2-7; TRBD1 aligns across 8 bases. The CDR3 length is 15 residues. V shed 4 bases and J 2 bases; nucleotides not matched to a gene: 8. Germline assignment: CDR1 SGHDT and CDR2 YYEEEE. The CDR3 is CASSVAGTGPYEQYF. The CDR3 DNA sequence: TGTGCCAGCAGCGTCGCCGGGACAGGCCCCTACGAGCAGTACTTC.

The chain carries TRBV7-9 and TRBJ2-7; 12 bases are shared with TRBD2. This CDR3 contains 15 residues. In germline, CDR1 is SEHNR, CDR2 FQNEAQ (reference sequence). V lost 5 bases, J lost 4 bases, and 6 bases stayed unmatched. The CDR3 sequence: CASSILAGGPYEQYF. The CDR3 nucleotides are TGTGCCAGCAGCATTCTAGCGGGGGGGCCATACGAGCAGTACTTC.

CDR3 in DNA: TGTGCCAGCAGTTACGATTGGCAGAACACTGAAGCTTTCTTT. It specifies CASSYDWQNTEAFF. J is TRBJ1-1 and V is TRBV6-5; D remains ambiguous. This CDR3 contains 14 residues. The V end lost 2 bases, the J end lost 1 base, and 8 bases lay between the germline ends. The germline CDR1 and CDR2 sequences are MNHEY and SVGAGI.